This TCR beta chain was identified during a study of blood T cell repertoires in COVID-19. Study context: T cells, B-cell-depleted T cells, or PBMCs supplied cDNA or gDNA.

Everyone who took part was roughly 18 to 89 years old, and they came from roughly 25 US areas. Two negative PCRs, clearance, or symptom resolution were required of recovered Cohort 3 donors. Between the trimmed V and J ends, which lost 0 bases and 8 bases, there was a span of 17 bases. This CDR3 has 15 residues. From germline, CDR1 is SGHTS and CDR2 YDEGEE. Under the authors' procedure: Reference gene primer amplification gave estimated nucleated cell counts. Repertoires were generated with immunoSEQ multiplex PCR, while TCRdb's copy carries only in-frame clones and drops some. V and J calls and clone size are those listed in that table; D and trimming were worked out from the DNA. This table holds approximately 500,000 clones, roughly 90% found once.

The sequence derives from a woman aged 40 to 50 who had recovered from COVID-19. The chain is built from TRBV5-8 and TRBJ1-2; perhaps TRBD1 as D (6 bases). Sequencing used PBMCs or T cells enriched from blood (not recorded which). The CDR3: CASSLGGPEGPGYTF. Written as DNA, the CDR3 is TGTGCCAGCAGCTTGGGGGGGCCAGAGGGTCCGGGCTACACCTTC.